These 15 T cell receptor beta chains share one sample of origin, sequenced in a study of T cell repertoires in cytomegalovirus infection. TCRdb passed the reads through MiXCR, listing each CDR3 protein once. The sample has approximately 500,000 distinct CDR3 sequences; about 11% are singletons. Material: PBMCs. These receptors were collected from a human donor in good health (CMV status not recorded). Some clones in this sample may be carry-over from other donors' samples.

Many counts were recorded for this clonotype. CDR3 residues: CASSAGLAGASNTGELFF. CDR3 coding DNA: TGCGCCAGCAGCGCGGGACTAGCGGGGGCATCGAACACCGGGGAGCTGTTTTTT. This chain uses TRBV5-1 with TRBJ2-2; 14 bases line up with TRBD2. The CDR3 is 18 amino acids. The ends lost 4 bases at V and 0 bases at J; junction bases unmatched: 5. Germline CDR1 SGHRS, CDR2 YFSETQ.

There are many counts of this clonotype. The gene calls are TRBV12-3 or TRBV12-4 and TRBJ2-2; D is ambiguous. The CDR3 consists of 16 residues. Trimming took 2 bases from V and 0 from J, leaving 10 bases between them. CDR3 sequence: CASSLRRPANTGELFF. The CDR3 DNA sequence: TGTGCCAGCAGTTTACGGCGGCCAGCGAACACCGGGGAGCTGTTTTTT.

This clonotype was seen many times. The rearrangement links TRBV19 to TRBJ2-2, with 8 bases that match TRBD2. V gave up 6 bases and J gave up 6 bases; unmatched junction bases: 9. There are 15 residues in the CDR3. The germline CDR1 and CDR2 sequences are LNHDA and SQIVND (reference sequence). The CDR3 region has the DNA TGTGCCAGTAGCCTCGGGAGGGGATGGTCCGGGGAGCTGTTTTTT. Translation: CASSLGRGWSGELFF.

This clonotype was recorded at least ten times. J is TRBJ2-2 and V is TRBV4-2; TRBD2 matches 13 bases. The V gene end was trimmed by 5 bases and the J gene end by 2 bases; junction bases not matched to a gene: 5. The CDR3 extends over 17 amino acids. Germline lookup yields CDR1 LGHNA and CDR2 YNFKEQ. The CDR3 is CASSKGLAGENTGELFF. The CDR3 DNA reads as TGTGCCAGCAGCAAAGGACTAGCGGGGGAAAACACCGGGGAGCTGTTTTTT.

In its sample, this clonotype was seen many times. In DNA, the CDR3 is TGCAGTGCGTCCGGGGAGCTGGGCTACAATGAGCAGTTCTTC. Protein sequence: CSASGELGYNEQFF. The chain recombines TRBV20-1 with TRBJ2-1; possibly TRBD2 for D (5 bases). V was pared by 6 bases and J by 3 bases, with 15 bases between. Germline CDR1 and CDR2: DFQATT and SNEGSKA (reference sequence). CDR3 length: 14 residues.

This clonotype showed up many times. The chain recombines TRBV7-2 with TRBJ2-3; 9 positions agree with TRBD2. The ends lost 3 bases at V and 4 bases at J; junction bases unmatched: 8. Germline lookup yields CDR1 SGHTA and CDR2 FQGNSA. The CDR3 spans 16 residues. The CDR3 sequence is CASSFAGGGASDTQYF. For the CDR3, the DNA is TGTGCCAGCAGCTTTGCGGGCGGGGGGGCCTCAGATACGCAGTATTTT.

There are many counts of this clonotype. This chain uses TRBV6-1 with TRBJ2-1; the match to TRBD1 covers 12 bases. CDR3 length: 15 residues. Germline CDR1 reads MNHNS; CDR2 reads SASEGT. V lost 5 bases and J lost 9; bases outside the gene matches: 8. CDR3 in DNA: TGTGCCAGCAGTCTTTCCGGGACAGGGGGCAGTGAGCAGTTCTTC. It yields the protein CASSLSGTGGSEQFF.

This clonotype was counted only a few times. This chain connects TRBV9 to TRBJ2-7; no clear D. The ends were cut back, 0 bases at V and 6 bases at J, with 13 bases in the middle. This CDR3 spans 14 amino acids. Germline CDR1 reads SGDLS; CDR2 reads YYNGEE. This chain's CDR3 is CASSVVSVGGEQYF. The CDR3 nucleotides read TGTGCCAGCAGCGTAGTAAGTGTGGGTGGCGAGCAGTACTTC.

This clonotype was detected only a few times. A read error may be the cause here, since a much bigger clone is one base away. This chain links TRBV9 with TRBJ1-1, with D perhaps TRBD1 (5 bases). The CDR3 length is 13 residues. V dropped 3 bases and J dropped 1 base, with 7 bases sitting between them. Germline lookup yields CDR1 SGDLS and CDR2 YYNGEE. The CDR3 is CASSGQSNTEAFF. DNA for the CDR3: TGTGCCAGCAGCGGACAGTCGAACACTGAAGCTTTCTTT.

In this sample, this clonotype turned up many times. The chain couples TRBV7-9 to TRBJ2-7; 10 bases agree with TRBD2. The V gene's germline CDR1 is SEHNR and CDR2 FQNEAQ (reference sequence). This CDR3 comprises 12 residues. V shed 8 bases, J shed 2 bases, and the junction held 0 bases outside the gene matches. CDR3 in amino acids: CASGLAAYEQYF. As DNA, the CDR3 is TGTGCCAGCGGACTAGCGGCCTACGAGCAGTACTTC.

The chain employs TRBV7-6 and TRBJ1-2, with D perhaps matching TRBD1 (6 bases). The V end lost 3 bases, the J end lost 6 bases, and 14 bases lay between the germline ends. Germline assignment: CDR1 SGHVS and CDR2 FNYEAQ. CDR3 length: 14 residues. The CDR3 nucleotides are TGTGCCAGCAGCTTGGGGGGGCCAGGGCATGGCTACACCTTC. Encoded protein: CASSLGGPGHGYTF.

This clonotype was seen only a few times. V is TRBV5-1 and J is TRBJ2-1, with TRBD1 matching 7 bases. From germline, CDR1 is SGHRS and CDR2 YFSETQ. This CDR3 is built from 13 residues. With V trimmed by 1 base and J by 8 bases, 3 bases remained unmatched. This chain's CDR3 is CASSLRQGYEQFF. CDR3 DNA: TGCGCCAGCAGCTTGCGACAGGGCTATGAGCAGTTCTTC.

This clonotype has just a few counts. This rearrangement joins TRBV6-5 to TRBJ2-7, with 7 bases fitting TRBD2. In germline, CDR1 is MNHEY, CDR2 SVGAGI. The J segment lost 4 bases and the V segment lost 4 bases, leaving 7 bases of the junction unmatched. The CDR3 contains 14 residues. The CDR3 DNA sequence: TGTGCCAGCAGTTGGCAGCGGGGAGGGTACGAGCAGTACTTC. It translates to CASSWQRGGYEQYF.

This clonotype appeared many times. The chain links TRBV20-1 to TRBJ1-6, with 7 bases aligning to TRBD1. The CDR3 covers 14 residues. V gave up 3 bases and J gave up 6 bases; unmatched junction bases: 5. Germline CDR1 reads DFQATT; CDR2 reads SNEGSKA (reference sequence). In nucleotides, the CDR3 is TGCAGTGCTAGCAGGGGGGGCGTTAATTCACCCCTCCACTTT. Translating gives CSASRGGVNSPLHF.

This clonotype was detected ten times or more. V usage is TRBV20-1 and J usage is TRBJ1-2; the D gene is possibly TRBD1 (5 bases). This CDR3 has 14 amino acids. Trimming cost V 5 bases and J 2 bases, with 15 bases left between them. Germline V gene lookup returns CDR1 DFQATT and CDR2 SNEGSKA (reference sequence). The CDR3 DNA reads TGCAGTGCTCCCCCCCCAGGGAAAAACTATGGCTACACCTTC. The encoded protein is CSAPPPGKNYGYTF.